This entry lists 27 T cell receptor beta chains sequenced from one sample in a study of blood T cell repertoires in COVID-19. Only in-frame clones appear in the TCRdb table, and some are missing; sequencing was by immunoSEQ multiplex PCR. The sample lists 250,000 or so clones; around 86% were seen once. The sample taken for sequencing was peripheral blood. These receptors were collected from a woman aged 40 to 55 who had recovered from COVID-19.

This chain connects TRBV10-3 to TRBJ2-3; 7 bases are shared with TRBD2. This CDR3 is built from 15 residues. The germline gives CDR1 ENHRY, CDR2 SYGVKD. V was clipped by 6 bases and J by 8 bases; unmatched bases: 14. The CDR3 region has the DNA TGTGCCATCAGAGGGGTAAAGGCGGGGGATGGTACGCAGTATTTT. Amino acids: CAIRGVKAGDGTQYF.

The chain employs TRBV27 and TRBJ1-4; 8 bases line up with TRBD1. The V gene end was trimmed by 4 bases and the J gene end by 8 bases; junction bases not matched to a gene: 9. CDR3 length: 15 residues. Germline V gene data show CDR1 as MNHEY and CDR2 as SMNVEV (reference sequence). The CDR3 loop is CASSSIGTGGEKLFF. DNA of the CDR3: TGTGCCAGCAGTTCCATCGGGACAGGTGGAGAAAAACTGTTTTTT.

The chain combines TRBV5-1 with TRBJ1-6; unclear D gene. This CDR3 has 13 residues. The V and J ends lost 0 bases and 7 bases respectively, with 5 bases between them. CDR1 and CDR2 (germline): SGHRS, YFSETQ. CDR3 sequence reads: CASSLAENSPLHF. The CDR3 region has the DNA TGCGCCAGCAGCTTGGCAGAAAATTCACCCCTCCACTTT.

The genes are TRBV28 and TRBJ1-1, with D possibly being TRBD1 (6 bases). The CDR3 spans 14 residues. V lost 6 bases and J lost 3, with 14 bases in between. Germline CDR1 reads MDHEN; CDR2 reads SYDVKM. The CDR3 nucleotides are TGTGCCAGCAGCGGAGCGGGGGGCGACACTGAAGCTTTCTTT. It specifies CASSGAGGDTEAFF.

The chain employs TRBV2 and TRBJ1-3, with D perhaps matching TRBD1 (6 bases). V was cut by 3 bases and J by 8 bases, with 14 bases left in between. CDR3 length: 14 residues. In germline, CDR1 is SNHLY, CDR2 FYNNEI. In DNA, the CDR3 is TGTGCCAGCAGTGAGGCAGGGGTGCCGGACACCATATATTTT. Translating it yields CASSEAGVPDTIYF.

The J gene is TRBJ2-7, the V gene TRBV13; 9 bases line up with TRBD1. The germline V gene has CDR1 PRHDT and CDR2 FYEKMQ (reference sequence). V dropped 4 bases and J dropped 1; count of bases not matched to a gene: 11. The CDR3 has 17 amino acids. The CDR3 reads CASSSTLPGQGSYEQYF. CDR3 bases: TGTGCCAGCAGCTCGACCCTTCCGGGACAGGGATCCTACGAGCAGTACTTC. Based on the CDR3 plus reference TRBV13 and TRBJ2-7, the full variable domain is AAGVIQSPRHLIKEKRETATLKCYPIPRHDTVYWYQQGPGQDPQFLISFYEKMQSDKGSIPDRFSAQQFSDYHSELNMSSLELGDSALYFCASSSTLPGQGSYEQYFGPGTRLTVT.

V and J are TRBV5-1 and TRBJ2-7, with 14 nucleotides matching TRBD2. The V gene's germline CDR1 is SGHRS and CDR2 YFSETQ. This CDR3 comprises 18 residues. After removal of 6 bases from V and 1 base from J, the junction contained 12 bases not matched to a gene. CDR3 in amino acids: CASTRKVTSGGDSYEQYF. Here the CDR3 DNA reads TGCGCCAGCACCCGGAAGGTGACTAGCGGGGGGGATTCCTACGAGCAGTACTTC. The full variable domain, its missing parts supplied by reference TRBV5-1 and TRBJ2-7, is KAGVTQTPRYLIKTRGQQVTLSCSPISGHRSVSWYQQTPGQGLQFLFEYFSETQRNKGNFPGRFSGRQFSNSRSEMNVSTLELGDSALYLCASTRKVTSGGDSYEQYFGPGTRLTVT.

The sample holds a few counts of this clone. This chain joins TRBV7-3 and TRBJ1-2; D is ambiguous. The V gene's germline CDR1 is SGHTA and CDR2 FQGTGA. V was cut by 3 bases and J by 6 bases, with 11 bases left in between. The CDR3 is made up of 13 amino acids. The DNA for the CDR3 is TGTGCCAGCAGCTTCCGGGTATCGGATGGCTACACCTTC. Amino acid sequence: CASSFRVSDGYTF.

The chain recombines TRBV16 with TRBJ2-4; TRBD2 might be the D (6 bases). The CDR3 is 15 amino acids. Per germline, CDR1 KGHSY and CDR2 FQNENV. Trimming removed 2 bases at V and 0 bases at J, with 8 bases between. In nucleotides, the CDR3 is TGTGCCAGCAGCCAAGCGGGGTTAGCCAAAAACATTCAGTACTTC. Amino acids: CASSQAGLAKNIQYF.

The V gene is TRBV7-2, the J gene TRBJ1-1, with no clear D. V was cut by 5 bases and J by 0 bases, with 7 bases left in between. The CDR3 covers 13 residues. In germline, CDR1 is SGHTA, CDR2 FQGNSA. CDR3 DNA sequence: TGTGCCAGCAGCCTCCACATGAACACTGAAGCTTTCTTT. Translating it yields CASSLHMNTEAFF.

This chain joins TRBV5-1 and TRBJ2-1; tentative D call: TRBD1 (5 bases). Trimming shortened V by 0 bases and J by 4 bases, and 8 bases separated the two germline ends. There are 14 residues in the CDR3. Germline loops: CDR1 SGHRS, CDR2 YFSETQ. Written as DNA, the CDR3 is TGCGCCAGCAGCTTGGCGTGGACATACAATGAGCAGTTCTTC. It yields the protein CASSLAWTYNEQFF. Looking up the rest from reference TRBV5-1 and TRBJ2-1 gives the full variable domain: KAGVTQTPRYLIKTRGQQVTLSCSPISGHRSVSWYQQTPGQGLQFLFEYFSETQRNKGNFPGRFSGRQFSNSRSEMNVSTLELGDSALYLCASSLAWTYNEQFFGPGTRLTVL.

This sequence joins TRBV9 and TRBJ2-7; 9 nucleotides match TRBD1. The CDR3 runs 14 residues. Trimming removed 0 bases from V and 3 bases from J; junction bases left unmatched: 1. The germline CDR1 and CDR2 sequences are SGDLS and YYNGEE. CDR3: CASSVGTGVYEQYF. Here the CDR3 DNA reads TGTGCCAGCAGCGTAGGGACAGGGGTCTACGAGCAGTACTTC.

This sequence joins TRBV10-2 and TRBJ2-5; D is possibly TRBD1 (6 bases). V shed 0 bases and J shed 4 bases, with 12 bases lying between them. CDR3 length: 15 amino acids. CDR1 is WSHSY, CDR2 SAAADI, per germline. The CDR3 DNA reads as TGCGCCAGCAGTGAGTCTTACAGGGCGGGAGAGACCCAGTACTTC. It specifies CASSESYRAGETQYF.

The chain is built from TRBV3-1 (or the pseudogene TRBV3-2) and TRBJ1-1, with D unclear. Germline CDR1 and CDR2: LGHDT and YNNKEL (reference sequence). V was pared by 7 bases and J by 4 bases, with 16 bases between. CDR3 size: 14 residues. The CDR3 loop reads CASTLGPWATEAFF. The CDR3 bases are TGTGCCAGCACCCTGGGCCCCTGGGCCACTGAAGCTTTCTTT.

This chain joins TRBV5-5 and TRBJ2-3; D may be TRBD1 (5 bases). V was shortened by 4 bases and J by 3 bases, with 12 bases between the two germline ends. The CDR3 sequence is 14 residues long. CDR1 is SGHKS and CDR2 is YYEKEE in the germline V gene (reference sequence). CDR3 in DNA: TGTGCCAGCAGCCTACGATCAGGGACAGATACGCAGTATTTT. Encoded protein: CASSLRSGTDTQYF.

The CDR3 is CASSLVTGGNEQFF. Here the CDR3 DNA reads TGTGCCAGCAGCTTAGTGACAGGTGGTAATGAGCAGTTCTTC. The rearrangement links TRBV11-2 to TRBJ2-1; perhaps TRBD1 as D (6 bases). The V end was cut by 1 base, the J end by 7 bases, with 11 bases between. The CDR3 length is 14 residues. In germline, CDR1 is SGHAT, CDR2 FQNNGV. The complete variable domain, with remaining parts taken from reference TRBV11-2 and TRBJ2-1, reads EAGVAQSPRYKIIEKRQSVAFWCNPISGHATLYWYQQILGQGPKLLIQFQNNGVVDDSQLPKDRFSAERLKGVDSTLKIQPAKLEDSAVYLCASSLVTGGNEQFFGPGTRLTVL.

The chain recombines TRBV5-1 with TRBJ2-5, with 8 bases identical to TRBD1. This CDR3 is 14 amino acids long. The germline CDR1 and CDR2 sequences are SGHRS and YFSETQ. Trimming cost V 4 bases and J 2 bases; bases outside gene matches: 4. The CDR3 spells CASSPRTGQETQYF. The CDR3 DNA sequence: TGCGCCAGCAGCCCTCGGACAGGGCAAGAGACCCAGTACTTC.

The chain uses TRBV7-2 and TRBJ1-2; a possible D gene is TRBD1 (6 bases). This CDR3 region has 15 residues. CDR1 and CDR2 from the germline V gene are SGHTA and FQGNSA. V shed 1 base and J shed 5 bases, with 14 bases lying between them. CDR3 DNA: TGTGCCAGCAGCTTAGGGGTAGGGCAGGGGTATGGCTACACCTTC. Amino acid sequence: CASSLGVGQGYGYTF. Based on the CDR3 plus reference TRBV7-2 and TRBJ1-2, the full variable domain is GAGVSQSPSNKVTEKGKDVELRCDPISGHTALYWYRQSLGQGLEFLIYFQGNSAPDKSGLPSDRFSAERTGGSVSTLTIQRTQQEDSAVYLCASSLGVGQGYGYTFGSGTRLTVV.

The chain links TRBV30 to TRBJ1-1; no clear D gene. V lost 4 bases and J lost 3, with 15 bases in between. Germline V gene lookup returns CDR1 GTSNPN and CDR2 SVGIG (reference sequence). The length of the CDR3 is 14 residues. CDR3 residues: CAWNSRILDTEAFF. The CDR3 coding sequence is TGTGCCTGGAATAGTAGAATTTTAGACACTGAAGCTTTCTTT.

The chain couples TRBV6-5 to TRBJ1-3; D is undetermined. CDR1 and CDR2 (germline): MNHEY, SVGAGI. Trimming stripped 4 bases from V and 0 bases from J, with 10 bases between. The CDR3 spans 15 residues. The CDR3 nucleotides are TGTGCCAGCAGTTCGCCGGAGCTCTCTGGAAACACCATATATTTT. It encodes CASSSPELSGNTIYF.

The chain recombines TRBV20-1 with TRBJ1-2; D is perhaps TRBD1 (6 bases). The CDR3 has 14 amino acids. Trimming shortened V by 3 bases and J by 4 bases, and 15 bases separated the two germline ends. CDR1 is DFQATT, CDR2 SNEGSKA, per germline (reference sequence). In DNA form, the CDR3 reads TGCAGTGCTAGTCTAGGGGGTGGGGGCTATGGCTACACCTTC. As protein: CSASLGGGGYGYTF.

The genes are TRBV10-1 and TRBJ2-2, with 8 nucleotides matching TRBD1. CDR3 length equals 12 residues. V lost 8 bases and J lost 6; bases outside the gene matches: 2. Germline V gene lookup returns CDR1 WNHNN and CDR2 SYGVQD (reference sequence). CDR3 amino acids: CASRTGSGELFF. As DNA, the CDR3 is TGCGCCAGCCGGACAGGGTCCGGGGAGCTGTTTTTT.

J is TRBJ2-3 and V is TRBV11-3; possible D gene TRBD2, 6 bases. The V end was cut by 1 base, the J end by 8 bases, with 13 bases between. This CDR3 region has 14 residues. In germline, CDR1 is SGHNT, CDR2 YENEEA. CDR3 region: CASSLGGGARTQYF. The CDR3, as DNA: TGTGCCAGCAGCTTAGGCGGAGGGGCTCGTACGCAGTATTTT.

Worth noting for this clone: Other DNA sequences in the same sample also yield this CDR3. This rearrangement joins TRBV20-1 to TRBJ1-2; 7 nucleotides line up with TRBD1. The CDR3 totals 11 residues. Germline V gene lookup returns CDR1 DFQATT and CDR2 SNEGSKA (reference sequence). The J segment lost 4 bases and the V segment lost 6 bases, leaving 2 bases of the junction unmatched. Here the CDR3 DNA reads TGCAGTGCCCGACAGGGCTATGGCTACACCTTC. It translates to CSARQGYGYTF.

The chain uses TRBV6-5 and TRBJ1-1; no reliable D call. Germline V gene sequence: CDR1 MNHEY, CDR2 SVGAGI. The germline V and J ends were trimmed by 8 bases and 6 bases, with 10 bases remaining between them. The CDR3 spans 11 residues. The DNA of the CDR3 is TGTGCCAGCTTCGGGGAATCTGAAGCTTTCTTT. Amino acid sequence: CASFGESEAFF.

This chain joins TRBV10-3 and TRBJ1-5, with a possible D match to TRBD1 (6 bases). The CDR3 covers 16 residues. The ends were cut back, 8 bases at V and 0 bases at J, with 17 bases in the middle. Per the germline V gene, CDR1 is ENHRY and CDR2 is SYGVKD. As DNA, the CDR3 is TGTGCCATCGCGGATGGACAGCCGAATAGCAATCAGCCCCAGCATTTT. Its protein product is CAIADGQPNSNQPQHF.

V gene TRBV7-6 combines with J gene TRBJ1-1; D possibly corresponds to TRBD1 (6 bases). V was pared by 5 bases and J by 4 bases, with 20 bases between. The CDR3 totals 16 residues. The germline V gene encodes CDR1 SGHVS and CDR2 FNYEAQ. The CDR3 DNA follows: TGTGCCAGCAGCGCGCTGGGGGCGCGGTCCAGCACTGAAGCTTTCTTT. Translated, it gives CASSALGARSSTEAFF.